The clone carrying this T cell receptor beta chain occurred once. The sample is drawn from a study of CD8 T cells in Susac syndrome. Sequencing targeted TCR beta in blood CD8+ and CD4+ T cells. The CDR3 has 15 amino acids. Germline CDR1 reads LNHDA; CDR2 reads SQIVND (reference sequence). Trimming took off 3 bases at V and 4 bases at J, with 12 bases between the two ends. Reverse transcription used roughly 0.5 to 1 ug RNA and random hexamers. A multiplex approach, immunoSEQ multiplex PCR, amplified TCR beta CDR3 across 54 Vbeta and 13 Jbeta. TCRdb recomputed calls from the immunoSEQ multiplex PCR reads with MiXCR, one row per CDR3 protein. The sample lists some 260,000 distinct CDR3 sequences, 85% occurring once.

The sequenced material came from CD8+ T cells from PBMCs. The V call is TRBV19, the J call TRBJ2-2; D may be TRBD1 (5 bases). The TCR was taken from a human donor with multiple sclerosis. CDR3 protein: CASSIGAAGTGELFF. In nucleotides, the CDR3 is TGTGCCAGTAGTATTGGGGCGGCTGGCACCGGGGAGCTGTTTTTT.